Presented here are 19 T cell receptor beta chains from one specimen sequenced in a study of T cell changes during pregnancy in multiple sclerosis. Sequenced by immunoSEQ multiplex PCR; TCRdb stores in-frame clones only, minus some. The data contain fewer than 60,000 clones, approximately 95% of them seen just once; the ten biggest clones take up 5% to 7%. Here the sequenced sample was CD8+ T cells from peripheral blood mononuclear cells, taken in the first trimester of pregnancy. Receptors were obtained from a female donor with multiple sclerosis, enrolled in a pregnancy study.

This chain connects TRBV9 to TRBJ1-5; D is unresolved. Germline-derived CDR1 and CDR2 are SGDLS and YYNGEE. Deletions cut 0 bases from V and 1 base from J, with 5 bases between. The CDR3 length is 14 residues. The CDR3 sequence: CASSVGQSNQPQHF. The CDR3 coding sequence is TGTGCCAGCAGCGTAGGTCAGAGCAATCAGCCCCAGCATTTT. Using reference TRBV9 and TRBJ1-5 for the parts outside the CDR3, the full variable domain is DSGVTQTPKHLITATGQRVTLRCSPRSGDLSVYWYQQSLDQGLQFLIQYYNGEERAKGNILERFSAQQFPDLHSELNLSSLELGDSALYFCASSVGQSNQPQHFGDGTRLSIL.

The rearrangement joins TRBV27 to TRBJ2-1; possible D gene TRBD1, 6 bases. CDR3 length: 17 amino acids. V was pared by 1 base and J by 0 bases, with 13 bases between. CDR1 is MNHEY, CDR2 SMNVEV, per germline (reference sequence). As DNA, the CDR3 is TGTGCCAGCAGTTTATGGTCCACAGGGTTCTCCTACAATGAGCAGTTCTTC. Its translation: CASSLWSTGFSYNEQFF.

In this sample, this clone turned up once. The J gene is TRBJ2-7, the V gene TRBV18; possible D gene TRBD2, 7 bases. This CDR3 is built from 15 residues. Germline V lookup: CDR1 KGHSH, CDR2 LQKENI. V shed 5 bases and J shed 7 bases, with 21 bases lying between them. The CDR3 DNA reads TGTGCCAGCTCAACAACAGGGAGGGGGGTCCAGGAGCAGTACTTC. It translates to CASSTTGRGVQEQYF.

This chain connects TRBV27 to TRBJ2-7; 9 bases align to TRBD1. V was clipped by 0 bases and J by 7 bases; unmatched bases: 10. Germline values: CDR1 MNHEY, CDR2 SMNVEV (reference sequence). The CDR3 runs 16 residues. CDR3: CASSLSPGQGALEQYF. For the CDR3, the DNA is TGTGCCAGCAGTTTATCACCGGGACAGGGCGCTTTGGAGCAGTACTTC.

The table lists this clone with many counts. The rearrangement uses TRBV7-9 and TRBJ2-7, with TRBD2 matching over 7 bases. V lost 6 bases, J lost 6 bases, and 5 bases stayed unmatched. This CDR3 comprises 12 residues. Germline lookup yields CDR1 SEHNR and CDR2 FQNEAQ (reference sequence). The CDR3 protein is CASRPSGGEQYF. CDR3 DNA: TGTGCCAGCAGACCGTCGGGGGGCGAGCAGTACTTC.

CDR3 loop: CASSSGTGRWNTEAFF. CDR3 nucleotide sequence: TGTGCCAGCAGCTCCGGGACAGGGAGGTGGAACACTGAAGCTTTCTTT. This chain connects TRBV13 to TRBJ1-1; 9 bases align to TRBD1. The ends lost 4 bases at V and 1 base at J; junction bases unmatched: 7. CDR3 length equals 16 residues. Germline lookup yields CDR1 PRHDT and CDR2 FYEKMQ (reference sequence).

The chain uses TRBV13 and TRBJ1-1; 7 positions match TRBD1. The CDR3 runs 12 residues. The germline V gene encodes CDR1 PRHDT and CDR2 FYEKMQ (reference sequence). With V trimmed by 5 bases and J by 11 bases, 8 bases remained unmatched. The CDR3 sequence is CASSIDDRDAFF. In nucleotides, the CDR3 is TGTGCCAGCAGCATCGACGACAGGGATGCTTTCTTT. The whole variable domain, filled in from reference TRBV13 and TRBJ1-1, reads AAGVIQSPRHLIKEKRETATLKCYPIPRHDTVYWYQQGPGQDPQFLISFYEKMQSDKGSIPDRFSAQQFSDYHSELNMSSLELGDSALYFCASSIDDRDAFFGQGTRLTVV.

The chain links TRBV28 to TRBJ2-1; 9 positions match TRBD1. CDR1 MDHEN and CDR2 SYDVKM come from the germline V gene. V dropped 5 bases and J dropped 4; count of bases not matched to a gene: 3. This CDR3 is 14 amino acids long. The chain's CDR3 is CASSDGTGYNEQFF. In nucleotides, the CDR3 is TGTGCCAGCAGTGATGGGACAGGGTACAATGAGCAGTTCTTC.

V is TRBV10-2 and J is TRBJ1-1, with 8 bases aligning to TRBD1. V lost 6 bases, J lost 5 bases, and 5 bases stayed unmatched. The germline CDR1 and CDR2 sequences are WSHSY and SAAADI. The CDR3 has 13 residues. DNA for the CDR3: TGCGCCAGCAGGAGAGACAGGGGTACTGAAGCTTTCTTT. Its translation: CASRRDRGTEAFF.

V is TRBV7-3 and J is TRBJ2-3, with 8 positions matching TRBD2. This CDR3 spans 14 amino acids. V lost 5 bases, J lost 4 bases, and 5 bases stayed unmatched. Per the germline V gene, CDR1 is SGHTA and CDR2 is FQGTGA. The CDR3 DNA sequence: TGTGCCAGCAGCCCAGGCGGGGGGTCAGATACGCAGTATTTT. This gives the protein CASSPGGGSDTQYF. The full variable domain, with the rest looked up from reference TRBV7-3 and TRBJ2-3, is GAGVSQTPSNKVTEKGKYVELRCDPISGHTALYWYRQSLGQGPEFLIYFQGTGAADDSGLPNDRFFAVRPEGSVSTLKIQRTERGDSAVYLCASSPGGGSDTQYFGPGTRLTVL.

This clone was seen more than once but under ten times. This rearrangement joins TRBV4-2 to TRBJ1-1; D possibly corresponds to TRBD1 (6 bases). V was pared by 1 base and J by 5 bases, with 14 bases between. Germline CDR1 LGHNA, CDR2 YNFKEQ. The CDR3 loop spans 15 amino acids. CDR3 bases: TGTGCCAGCAGCCAAGGGGGGCAGGGTTGGACTGAAGCTTTCTTT. Translation: CASSQGGQGWTEAFF.

The chain is built from TRBV5-1 and TRBJ2-1; D possibly corresponds to TRBD2 (6 bases). The CDR3 extends over 15 amino acids. V lost 4 bases, J lost 1 base, and 12 bases lay in between. Germline V gene sequence: CDR1 SGHRS, CDR2 YFSETQ. CDR3 sequence: CASSIGGTSYNEQFF. The DNA of the CDR3 is TGCGCCAGCAGCATAGGAGGGACTTCCTACAATGAGCAGTTCTTC.

The chain carries TRBV29-1 and TRBJ2-3; D possibly corresponds to TRBD1 (6 bases). The germline V gene has CDR1 SQVTM and CDR2 ANQGSEA. The CDR3 covers 12 residues. V lost 7 bases and J 2 bases, leaving 10 bases between the germline ends. The CDR3 bases are TGCAGCGCCCGACAGGTCACAGATACGCAGTATTTT. Protein: CSARQVTDTQYF.

The chain has TRBV27 and TRBJ2-1; 7 bases are shared with TRBD2. V lost 7 bases, J lost 0 bases, and 3 bases stayed unmatched. Germline-derived CDR1 and CDR2 are MNHEY and SMNVEV (reference sequence). The CDR3 is 14 amino acids. The CDR3 coding sequence is TGTGCCAGCAAACCTAGCGGCTCCTACAATGAGCAGTTCTTC. Protein: CASKPSGSYNEQFF.

This chain links TRBV6-5 with TRBJ2-2, with a tentative D call TRBD1 (6 bases). The CDR3 length is 16 residues. CDR1 MNHEY and CDR2 SVGAGI come from the germline V gene. Trimming took off 2 bases at V and 5 bases at J, with 15 bases between the two ends. The CDR3 loop is CASSYARLQGTGELFF. In DNA form, the CDR3 reads TGTGCCAGCAGTTACGCGCGACTTCAGGGGACCGGGGAGCTGTTTTTT.

The V gene is TRBV7-9, the J gene TRBJ2-1; D remains unclear. Trimming took off 2 bases at V and 7 bases at J, with 12 bases between the two ends. Germline lookup yields CDR1 SEHNR and CDR2 FQNEAQ (reference sequence). There are 14 residues in the CDR3. This CDR3 reads CASSLPSMRNEQFF. DNA of the CDR3: TGTGCCAGCAGCTTACCGTCGATGCGGAATGAGCAGTTCTTC.

The V call is TRBV7-9, the J call TRBJ1-2; no clear D. The germline CDR1 and CDR2 sequences are SEHNR and FQNEAQ (reference sequence). With 5 bases removed from V and 3 bases from J, the gap between germline ends came to 13 bases. The CDR3 totals 14 residues. CDR3 residues: CASSPSPTDYGYTF. Here the CDR3 DNA reads TGTGCCAGCAGCCCATCCCCAACGGACTATGGCTACACCTTC.

V usage is TRBV9 and J usage is TRBJ2-1; 7 nucleotides match TRBD1. The CDR3 sequence is 16 residues long. Trimming cost V 3 bases and J 0 bases; bases outside gene matches: 6. Germline CDR1 and CDR2: SGDLS and YYNGEE. CDR3 amino acids: CASSAGQASSYNEQFF. In DNA, the CDR3 is TGTGCCAGCAGCGCCGGACAGGCGAGCTCCTACAATGAGCAGTTCTTC.

This sequence joins TRBV4-1 and TRBJ2-2, with D hard to call. There are 13 residues in the CDR3. V was clipped by 0 bases and J by 5 bases, with 4 bases between them. The V gene's germline CDR1 is MGHRA and CDR2 YSYEKL. This CDR3 reads CASSQDRTGELFF. The CDR3 nucleotides read TGCGCCAGCAGCCAAGATCGGACCGGGGAGCTGTTTTTT.